The 3 T cell receptor beta chains in this list originate from one sample, sequenced in a study of human CD8 memory T cell subsets. TPEX cells were CCR7+ PD-1+ TIGIT+ early memory CD8+ T cells with exhausted-like traits. Researchers made TCR beta libraries via UMI-labeled 5' RACE. Each CDR3 protein gets one entry in TCRdb, which reprocessed the 5' RACE reads and gives no DNA. This listing includes several thousand distinct CDR3 sequences. The sequencing sample was made of CD8+ T cells from PBMCs. Receptors were obtained from a human donor in good health.

The V call is TRBV7-6, the J call TRBJ1-6. Germline-derived CDR1 and CDR2 are SGHVS and FNYEAQ. This CDR3 spans 15 amino acids. Here the CDR3 reads CASSLEVPEHSPLHF. Filled out from reference TRBV7-6 and TRBJ1-6, the complete variable domain reads GAGVSQSPRYKVTKRGQDVALRCDPISGHVSLYWYRQALGQGPEFLTYFNYEAQQDKSGLPNDRFSAERPEGSISTLTIQRTEQRDSAMYRCASSLEVPEHSPLHFGNGTRLTVT.

This clonotype registers medium-sized (0.01 to 0.1%) by frequency. This chain links TRBV20-1 with TRBJ1-1. Germline V gene sequence: CDR1 DFQATT, CDR2 SNEGSKA (reference sequence). CDR3 length: 14 amino acids. CDR3: CSARDFGGRGEAFF.

The chain couples TRBV5-4 to TRBJ2-7; with no DNA, the TCRdb D assignment of TRBD2 cannot be verified. CDR1 and CDR2 (germline): SGHNT, YYREEE (reference sequence). This CDR3 comprises 15 residues. CDR3 residues: CASSFSSGMVYEQYF.